Below, one T cell receptor beta chain is given with its context. Its specificity is unknown. The time point was: persistent/refractory GD, antithyroid drugs over 5 years with positive TRAb. Extracted RNA from PBMCs served as the source of the TCR library. The data were taken from a study of regulatory T cells in long-lasting Graves disease. To make TCR beta libraries, researchers used iRepertoire HTBI primers and Arm-PCR of CDR3 regions. One entry per CDR3 protein results from TCRdb running MiXCR on the multiplex PCR reads. The sample lists 600,000 to 850,000 distinct CDR3 sequences, 30% occurring once. V trimming: 0 bases; J trimming: 11 bases; junction bases outside the gene matches: 15. The length of the CDR3 is 16 residues. Germline values: CDR1 SGHKS, CDR2 YYEKEE (reference sequence). Study observations and caveats: Newly diagnosed Graves' patients had higher TCR diversity than persistent ones. Favoring TRBV28, TRBJ1-2 and TRBJ2-5 was a feature seen in persistent disease.

The source is a female donor with Graves disease. V and J are TRBV5-5 and TRBJ1-1; 8 bases agree with TRBD1. The sample here was peripheral blood mononuclear cells (PBMCs), taken when the disease was refractory, from a patient treated with antithyroid drugs. The CDR3 DNA follows: TGTGCCAGCAGCTTGGCCTTGCAGGACAGGGTTATCAGGGCTTTCTTT. Encoded protein: CASSLALQDRVIRAFF.